These 28 T cell receptor beta chains were sequenced from one sample in a study of early T cells in non-severe SARS-CoV-2 infection. Each CDR3 protein is one row after TCRdb ran MiXCR on the 5' RACE reads. Of tens of thousands of distinct CDR3 sequences listed, roughly 10% are singletons. The sample taken for sequencing was whole blood. The source is an adult who was a healthcare worker with PCR-confirmed SARS-CoV-2 infection or an uninfected control (not recorded which).

This clonotype came up many times. The CDR3 bases are TGCGCCAGCAGCCCGTTGGGGAGCTCCTACGAGCAGTACTTC. Translated: CASSPLGSSYEQYF. The chain recombines TRBV5-1 with TRBJ2-7; D is perhaps TRBD2 (5 bases). Germline V CDR1 and CDR2: SGHRS, YFSETQ. The V gene lost 4 bases and the J gene lost 0 bases, with 11 bases spanning the gap. The CDR3 has 14 residues.

The J gene is TRBJ1-5, the V gene TRBV6-4; D is undetermined. V was cut by 1 base and J by 7 bases, with 5 bases left in between. The CDR3 spans 12 residues. CDR1 is MRHNA and CDR2 is SNTAGT in the germline V gene. The CDR3 sequence is CASSDWEQPQHF. CDR3 DNA: TGTGCCAGCAGTGACTGGGAACAGCCCCAGCATTTT.

V usage is TRBV11-1 and J usage is TRBJ1-1; D gene ambiguous. CDR1 is SGHAT and CDR2 is FQDESV in the germline V gene (reference sequence). Trimming pared 6 bases from V and 1 base from J, leaving 9 bases between. The CDR3 covers 13 residues. The CDR3 region has the DNA TGTGCCAGCAGTAGGACGACGAACACTGAAGCTTTCTTT. Translation gives CASSRTTNTEAFF.

At least ten counts were recorded for this clonotype. The J gene is TRBJ1-4, the V gene TRBV12-3 or TRBV12-4; perhaps TRBD1 as D (6 bases). The CDR3 sequence is 14 residues long. Trimming pared 6 bases from V and 3 bases from J, leaving 11 bases between. Written as DNA, the CDR3 is TGTGCCAGCAGAACAGGGATGGCTAATGAAAAACTGTTTTTT. Protein sequence: CASRTGMANEKLFF.

The chain links TRBV18 to TRBJ2-1; the D gene is possibly TRBD2 (7 bases). Germline-derived CDR1 and CDR2 are KGHSH and LQKENI. The CDR3 is 15 amino acids. V lost 6 bases, J lost 10 bases, and 22 bases lay in between. CDR3 DNA sequence: TGTGCCAGCTCGACCGGCGGGGGCTTCCAGTCCGAGCAGTTCTTC. Its translation: CASSTGGGFQSEQFF.

This clonotype came up many times. The rearrangement links TRBV6-6 to TRBJ2-6, with 10 nucleotides matching TRBD1. The V gene end was trimmed by 2 bases and the J gene end by 0 bases; junction bases not matched to a gene: 7. The CDR3 has 19 amino acids. CDR1 is MNHNY and CDR2 is SVGAGI in the germline V gene (reference sequence). The CDR3 DNA is TGTGCCAGCAGTTACGACTTGGGACAGGGGTACTCTGGGGCCAACGTCCTGACTTTC. This codes for CASSYDLGQGYSGANVLTF.

This clonotype came up many times. The V call is TRBV10-3, the J call TRBJ1-1; the D is unclear. Trimming cost V 0 bases and J 3 bases, with 2 bases left between them. CDR3 length equals 12 residues. Germline-derived CDR1 and CDR2 are ENHRY and SYGVKD. CDR3 nucleotide sequence: TGTGCCATCAGTGAGTCGGACACTGAAGCTTTCTTT. Translated, it gives CAISESDTEAFF.

This clonotype was seen repeatedly, ten times or more. The rearrangement links TRBV7-2 to TRBJ1-5, with D possibly being TRBD1 (6 bases). The CDR3 contains 13 residues. V shed 8 bases and J shed 5 bases, with 13 bases lying between them. CDR1 is SGHTA and CDR2 is FQGNSA in the germline V gene. The CDR3 nucleotides read TGTGCCAGCTCGACAGGCACATATCAGCCCCAGCATTTT. Its translation is CASSTGTYQPQHF.

Points on this clonotype: This may come from a read error, since a much larger clone is one base off. As the CDR3 is not closed by the conserved phenylalanine or tryptophan, this likely results from a read error. This chain uses TRBV7-8 with TRBJ2-1, with 9 bases lining up with TRBD2. CDR1 and CDR2 from the germline V gene are SGHVS and FQNEAQ. After removal of 2 bases from V and 9 bases from J, the junction contained 5 bases not matched to a gene. This CDR3 is built from 14 residues. The CDR3 DNA reads TGTGCCAGCAGCTTAAGTCTAGCGGGGCTTGAGCAGTTCCTC. Translated, it gives CASSLSLAGLEQFL.

There are many counts of this clonotype. The chain joins TRBV7-2 to TRBJ1-1, with 7 bases aligning to TRBD1. Per germline, CDR1 SGHTA and CDR2 FQGNSA. The junction had 15 bases not matched to a gene; V was cut back by 5 bases and J by 3 bases. The length of the CDR3 is 17 residues. CDR3 sequence: CASSPLQGTSGYTEAFF. CDR3 DNA sequence: TGTGCCAGCAGCCCTCTACAGGGGACATCAGGGTACACTGAAGCTTTCTTT.

This clonotype was observed a handful of times. The chain uses TRBV19 and TRBJ1-5; D ambiguous. This CDR3 comprises 14 residues. The V gene's germline CDR1 is LNHDA and CDR2 SQIVND (reference sequence). Trimming took 2 bases from V and 2 from J, leaving 7 bases between them. The chain's CDR3 is CASSIIHGNQPQHF. The CDR3 DNA sequence: TGTGCCAGTAGTATAATCCACGGCAATCAGCCCCAGCATTTT.

This clonotype was recorded many times. This sequence joins TRBV5-4 and TRBJ2-2; D is perhaps TRBD1 (6 bases). Germline V gene data show CDR1 as SGHNT and CDR2 as YYREEE (reference sequence). The CDR3 has 14 amino acids. V was clipped by 1 base and J by 4 bases, with 8 bases between them. The CDR3 region is CASSLLTGTGELFF. DNA of the CDR3: TGTGCCAGCAGCTTGCTGACAGGCACCGGGGAGCTGTTTTTT.

This clonotype has just one count. The CDR3 nucleotides read TGTGCCAGCCAACGGAGCGGCGGTGATACGCAGTATTTT. This codes for CASQRSGGDTQYF. This chain connects TRBV6-2 or TRBV6-3 to TRBJ2-3; D might be TRBD2 (5 bases). Germline V gives CDR1 MNHEY, CDR2 SVGEGT. Trimming left V 8 bases short and J 6 bases short, with 15 bases between. The CDR3 totals 13 residues.

This chain links TRBV14 with TRBJ1-1, with D unresolved. V lost 0 bases to trimming and J lost 2 bases, with 4 bases between them. The CDR3 totals 13 residues. Germline assignment: CDR1 SGHDN and CDR2 FVKESK. CDR3 in DNA: TGTGCCAGCAGCCAAGATACCAACACTGAAGCTTTCTTT. This codes for CASSQDTNTEAFF.

This clonotype was observed a few times. V is TRBV6-5 and J is TRBJ1-2; D not resolved. With 2 bases removed from V and 4 bases from J, the gap between germline ends came to 14 bases. The V gene's germline CDR1 is MNHEY and CDR2 SVGAGI. The CDR3 has 15 residues. The CDR3 nucleotides are TGTGCCAGCAGTTACCAGACTGGAGAGGCCTATGGCTACACCTTC. This sequence encodes CASSYQTGEAYGYTF.

In its sample, this clonotype is large. The chain joins TRBV27 to TRBJ2-5; no clear D gene. This CDR3 is built from 14 residues. Trimming stripped 5 bases from V and 1 base from J, with 11 bases between. Per germline, CDR1 MNHEY and CDR2 SMNVEV (reference sequence). This chain's CDR3 is CASSPTTPQETQYF. CDR3 in DNA: TGTGCCAGCAGTCCAACCACTCCCCAAGAGACCCAGTACTTC.

This clonotype was counted ten times or more. V and J are TRBV7-8 and TRBJ1-1; possible D gene TRBD1, 6 bases. In germline, CDR1 is SGHVS, CDR2 FQNEAQ. The CDR3 runs to 13 residues. Trimming cost V 8 bases and J 5 bases, with 15 bases left between them. CDR3 DNA: TGTGCCAGCCGGCGCGGAGGGGGTACTGAAGCTTTCTTT. This gives the protein CASRRGGGTEAFF.

The chain couples TRBV27 to TRBJ2-5, with 7 bases matching TRBD1. This CDR3 spans 14 amino acids. The V segment lost 7 bases and the J segment 5 bases; nucleotides outside the gene matches: 10. The germline V gene has CDR1 MNHEY and CDR2 SMNVEV (reference sequence). This CDR3 reads CASTTGVFGETQYF. CDR3 sequence (DNA): TGTGCCAGCACCACAGGGGTGTTCGGGGAGACCCAGTACTTC.

The chain uses TRBV11-3 and TRBJ2-1, with D perhaps TRBD1 or TRBD2 (5 bases each). Germline V gives CDR1 SGHNT, CDR2 YENEEA. Trimming took 5 bases from V and 7 from J, leaving 21 bases between them. CDR3 length: 16 amino acids. This chain's CDR3 is CASSKSRDESRNEQFF. CDR3 nucleotide sequence: TGTGCCAGCAGCAAGAGCCGGGACGAAAGTCGGAATGAGCAGTTCTTC.

The chain couples TRBV7-6 to TRBJ2-1; perhaps TRBD1 as D (6 bases). The germline gives CDR1 SGHVS, CDR2 FNYEAQ. With 1 base removed from V and 1 base from J, the gap between germline ends came to 8 bases. This CDR3 spans 15 amino acids. CDR3 region: CASSLEGGSYNEQFF. The CDR3 nucleotides are TGTGCCAGCAGCTTAGAAGGGGGATCCTACAATGAGCAGTTCTTC.

This clonotype was seen repeatedly, ten times or more. The CDR3 loop reads CAWRGGISTDTQYF. CDR3 sequence (DNA): TGTGCCTGGAGGGGTGGGATTAGCACAGATACGCAGTATTTT. The V and J genes are TRBV30 and TRBJ2-3; D is unclear. V lost 3 bases and J lost 0, with 10 bases in between. CDR3 size: 14 residues. The germline gives CDR1 GTSNPN, CDR2 SVGIG (reference sequence).

This chain joins TRBV20-1 and TRBJ2-4, with a possible D match to TRBD2 (6 bases). Germline V CDR1 and CDR2: DFQATT, SNEGSKA (reference sequence). This CDR3 spans 15 amino acids. V dropped 5 bases and J dropped 4 bases, with 18 bases sitting between them. The CDR3 sequence: CSAQTSRVPKNIQYF. The CDR3, as DNA: TGCAGTGCTCAGACTAGTAGGGTTCCGAAAAACATTCAGTACTTC.

The table lists this clonotype with many counts. This chain uses TRBV29-1 with TRBJ2-3; 9 nucleotides match TRBD1. The germline CDR1 and CDR2 sequences are SQVTM and ANQGSEA. With 7 bases clipped from V and 6 bases from J, the junction kept 11 bases outside the gene matches. The length of the CDR3 is 14 residues. The CDR3 DNA is TGCAGCGCCCGCGATGGGACAGGGACCGATACGCAGTATTTT. It yields the protein CSARDGTGTDTQYF.

This clonotype was seen a handful of times. At one boundary the junction diverges from the germline segment, which might be a read error. The gene calls are TRBV7-9 and TRBJ2-2; maybe TRBD1 (5 bases). The CDR3 runs to 15 residues. Germline V gives CDR1 SEHNR, CDR2 FQNEAQ (reference sequence). The CDR3 bases are TGTGCCAACAGCCCGTGGTCCAGGGCATCCGGGGAGCTGTTTTTT. Its protein product is CANSPWSRASGELFF.

This clonotype has at least ten counts. The chain has TRBV3-1 and TRBJ1-1; the match to TRBD1 covers 7 bases. The CDR3 is 16 amino acids. Germline V lookup: CDR1 LGHDT, CDR2 YNNKEL (reference sequence). V gave up 5 bases and J gave up 0 bases; unmatched junction bases: 9. CDR3 region: CASSWLTGTMNTEAFF. CDR3 nucleotide sequence: TGTGCCAGCAGCTGGCTGACAGGGACCATGAACACTGAAGCTTTCTTT.

V gene TRBV20-1 combines with J gene TRBJ2-5; the match to TRBD2 covers 14 bases. Germline-derived CDR1 and CDR2 are DFQATT and SNEGSKA (reference sequence). Losses at the gene ends were 3 bases for V and 4 bases for J; bases not matched to a gene: 4. CDR3 length: 15 amino acids. As DNA, the CDR3 is TGCAGTGCTAGCCCGGGACTAGCGGGAGTAGAGACCCAGTACTTC. It is translated as CSASPGLAGVETQYF.

Concerning this clonotype: A read error may be the cause here, since a much bigger clone is one base away. The CDR3 carries no conserved terminal phenylalanine or tryptophan, so it likely arises from a read error. The chain employs TRBV20-1 and TRBJ2-7, with TRBD1 as a possible D gene (6 bases). Per germline, CDR1 DFQATT and CDR2 SNEGSKA (reference sequence). This CDR3 has 15 amino acids. Between the trimmed V and J ends, which lost 3 bases and 2 bases, there was a span of 17 bases. The CDR3 nucleotides are TGCAGTGCTAGGAACCCCCAGGGACAACCCTACGAGCAGTACATC. Translation: CSARNPQGQPYEQYI.

This clonotype appeared many times. The V and J genes are TRBV20-1 and TRBJ2-1; 7 bases agree with TRBD2. CDR1 is DFQATT and CDR2 is SNEGSKA in the germline V gene (reference sequence). The V and J ends lost 8 bases and 7 bases, in that order; junction bases with no gene match: 11. This CDR3 is 13 amino acids long. The CDR3 sequence is CSTIGGSGNEQFF. The CDR3 region has the DNA TGCAGTACCATCGGGGGGAGCGGGAATGAGCAGTTCTTC.